The 28 T cell receptor beta chains below come from one sample, sequenced in a study of Graves' ophthalmopathy and Graves' hyperthyroidism. For repertoire sequencing, the TCR beta CDR3 regions were amplified from RNA transcripts. An opening RT-PCR round employed HTBI primers and preceded a second-round multiplex PCR. TCRdb re-called the multiplex PCR reads through MiXCR, storing one row per CDR3 protein. The table includes about 370,000 distinct CDR3 sequences, approximately 18% detected once. Sequences were obtained from peripheral blood. The source of these receptors is an adult woman with stable Graves' hyperthyroidism.

This clonotype was detected many times. This chain connects TRBV6-2 or TRBV6-3 to TRBJ1-6; D gene ambiguous. The length of the CDR3 is 14 residues. Per the germline V gene, CDR1 is MNHEY and CDR2 is SVGEGT. V was pared by 5 bases and J by 8 bases, with 13 bases between. The CDR3 spells CASSLTAGDSPLHF. CDR3 sequence (DNA): TGTGCCAGCAGTCTTACAGCCGGGGATTCACCCCTCCACTTT.

This clonotype appeared many times. The chain combines TRBV11-2 with TRBJ1-1, with D possibly being TRBD1 (5 bases). Germline CDR1 and CDR2: SGHAT and FQNNGV. The CDR3 loop spans 14 amino acids. Trimming stripped 5 bases from V and 5 bases from J, with 15 bases between. CDR3 residues: CASSGIRGLTEAFF. The DNA of the CDR3 is TGTGCCAGCAGCGGCATCCGGGGGTTAACTGAAGCTTTCTTT.

The table lists this clonotype with many counts. This could be a read error, since a much larger clone is one nucleotide away. DNA of the CDR3: TGTGCCAGCAGTCCCTCGGGGCAGATCTACGGGCAGTACTTC. Translated, it gives CASSPSGQIYGQYF. The V gene is TRBV28, the J gene TRBJ2-7; D tentatively reads TRBD1 or TRBD2 (5 bases each). The CDR3 is 14 residues long. Germline V CDR1 and CDR2: MDHEN, SYDVKM.

The V gene is TRBV3-1, the J gene TRBJ2-2; the D is unclear. The germline gives CDR1 LGHDT, CDR2 YNNKEL (reference sequence). V lost 3 bases and J 6 bases, leaving 5 bases between the germline ends. The CDR3 covers 12 residues. CDR3 residues: CASSQASGELFF. In DNA, the CDR3 is TGTGCCAGCAGCCAGGCGTCCGGGGAGCTGTTTTTT.

This clonotype was recorded many times. The genes are TRBV19 and TRBJ1-1; D possibly corresponds to TRBD1 (6 bases). Germline CDR1 and CDR2: LNHDA and SQIVND (reference sequence). The CDR3 has 14 amino acids. V shed 4 bases and J shed 7 bases, with 16 bases lying between them. The CDR3: CASSTGQLVNEAFF. The CDR3, as DNA: TGTGCCAGTAGTACTGGACAGTTAGTGAATGAAGCTTTCTTT.

This clonotype showed up many times. The gene calls are TRBV28 and TRBJ1-1, with D perhaps matching TRBD1 (6 bases). The V and J ends lost 5 bases and 2 bases respectively, with 12 bases between them. This CDR3 comprises 14 residues. The V gene's germline CDR1 is MDHEN and CDR2 SYDVKM. The CDR3 DNA is TGTGCCAGCAGTCCTTTCGGGGGCAACACTGAAGCTTTCTTT. Translating it yields CASSPFGGNTEAFF.

This clonotype was seen repeatedly, ten times or more. This rearrangement joins TRBV6-2 or TRBV6-3 to TRBJ1-5; D perhaps matches TRBD1 (5 bases). Trimming removed 5 bases from V and 4 bases from J, with 15 bases in between. Per the germline V gene, CDR1 is MNHEY and CDR2 is SVGEGT. This CDR3 comprises 15 residues. The CDR3 sequence is CASSLRQSQNQPQHF. CDR3 nucleotide sequence: TGTGCCAGCAGTCTCCGACAGAGCCAAAATCAGCCCCAGCATTTT.

This clonotype occurred many times. The V call is TRBV28, the J call TRBJ2-7; unclear D gene. Trimming stripped 3 bases from V and 4 bases from J, with 4 bases between. Germline lookup yields CDR1 MDHEN and CDR2 SYDVKM. This CDR3 is 11 amino acids long. The CDR3 spells CASSFLYEQYF. Here the CDR3 DNA reads TGTGCCAGCAGTTTCCTTTACGAGCAGTACTTC. Based on the CDR3 plus reference TRBV28 and TRBJ2-7, the full variable domain is DVKVTQSSRYLVKRTGEKVFLECVQDMDHENMFWYRQDPGLGLRLIYFSYDVKMKEKGDIPEGYSVSREKKERFSLILESASTNQTSMYLCASSFLYEQYFGPGTRLTVT.

In its sample, this clonotype was seen many times. This chain links TRBV11-2 with TRBJ2-7; possibly TRBD2 for D (5 bases). The V end was cut by 5 bases, the J end by 4 bases, with 18 bases between. The CDR3 contains 15 residues. Germline lookup yields CDR1 SGHAT and CDR2 FQNNGV. CDR3 amino acids: CASSRDRGGLYEQYF. CDR3 DNA sequence: TGTGCCAGCAGCCGAGACCGGGGTGGATTATACGAGCAGTACTTC.

This clonotype was seen ten or more times. This chain joins TRBV27 and TRBJ1-6; 7 bases map to TRBD1. Germline lookup yields CDR1 MNHEY and CDR2 SMNVEV (reference sequence). The CDR3 covers 17 residues. V dropped 0 bases and J dropped 13; count of bases not matched to a gene: 15. The CDR3 coding sequence is TGTGCCAGCAGTTTATCCCCACTGGGGGACAGCCCTTCGCCCCTCCACTTT. Its protein product is CASSLSPLGDSPSPLHF.

This clonotype has a count of ten or more. This chain connects TRBV28 to TRBJ2-2; 13 bases fit TRBD2. CDR3 length: 17 residues. From germline, CDR1 is MDHEN and CDR2 SYDVKM. With V trimmed by 6 bases and J by 4 bases, 8 bases remained unmatched. CDR3 bases: TGTGCCAGCAGCCAAAGACTAGCGGGAGGATTCACCGGGGAGCTGTTTTTT. Protein sequence: CASSQRLAGGFTGELFF.

This clonotype appeared many times. The V call is TRBV6-1, the J call TRBJ1-1; D uncertain. The CDR3 consists of 17 residues. Germline CDR1 MNHNS, CDR2 SASEGT. The V gene lost 1 base and the J gene lost 1 base, with 16 bases spanning the gap. The CDR3 DNA follows: TGTGCCAGCAGTGAAGAGGGCTGGAGGGCGCGGAACACTGAAGCTTTCTTT. Translating it yields CASSEEGWRARNTEAFF.

This clonotype was seen only a few times. CDR3 in DNA: TGCGCCAGCAGCTTGGCAGCCGGGACAAGCTACGAGCAGTACTTC. It is translated as CASSLAAGTSYEQYF. The V gene is TRBV5-1, the J gene TRBJ2-7; possible D gene TRBD1, 6 bases. The CDR3 covers 15 residues. V lost 0 bases and J lost 3, with 13 bases in between. The germline CDR1 and CDR2 sequences are SGHRS and YFSETQ.

The chain recombines TRBV6-1 with TRBJ1-5; 7 bases are a match to TRBD1. The CDR3 consists of 16 residues. Per the germline V gene, CDR1 is MNHNS and CDR2 is SASEGT. V shed 3 bases and J 6 bases; nucleotides not matched to a gene: 11. In nucleotides, the CDR3 is TGTGCCAGCAGTGAGGACAGGCGCGGCAGGGCTCAGCCCCAGCATTTT. Its translation: CASSEDRRGRAQPQHF.

This clonotype was seen a few times. J is TRBJ1-1 and V is TRBV18; D unresolved. CDR3 length: 13 amino acids. V was cut by 1 base and J by 1 base, with 4 bases left in between. CDR1 is KGHSH and CDR2 is LQKENI in the germline V gene. CDR3 sequence reads: CASSPHKNTEAFF. CDR3 sequence (DNA): TGTGCCAGCTCACCACACAAGAACACTGAAGCTTTCTTT.

This clonotype was seen a handful of times. J is TRBJ1-5 and V is TRBV4-1; 7 bases map to TRBD1. The CDR3 loop spans 17 amino acids. The V segment lost 2 bases and the J segment 6 bases; nucleotides outside the gene matches: 13. Germline-derived CDR1 and CDR2 are MGHRA and YSYEKL. CDR3 sequence reads: CASSQTQGVGRSQPQHF. The CDR3 bases are TGCGCCAGCAGCCAAACTCAGGGGGTGGGGCGAAGTCAGCCCCAGCATTTT.

This clonotype was counted many times. CDR3 nucleotides: TGTGCCAGCCGCGCAGCGGGAGAGGGAGAGACCCAGTACTTC. It specifies CASRAAGEGETQYF. The V call is TRBV14, the J call TRBJ2-5, with TRBD2 matching 8 bases. Looked up from germline, CDR1 is SGHDN and CDR2 is FVKESK. This CDR3 has 14 amino acids. Trimming removed 8 bases from V and 4 bases from J; junction bases left unmatched: 9.

This clonotype was detected many times. V usage is TRBV6-1 and J usage is TRBJ1-2; weak D call: TRBD1 (5 bases). Germline V gives CDR1 MNHNS, CDR2 SASEGT. V lost 0 bases, J lost 3 bases, and 8 bases lay in between. The CDR3 has 14 amino acids. CDR3 sequence: CASSEAGGYYGYTF. The CDR3, as DNA: TGTGCCAGCAGTGAAGCTGGGGGATACTATGGCTACACCTTC.

The table lists this clonotype with many counts. The chain uses TRBV4-1 and TRBJ2-7, with 8 bases identical to TRBD1. This CDR3 spans 14 amino acids. With V trimmed by 2 bases and J by 2 bases, 2 bases remained unmatched. CDR1 and CDR2 (germline): MGHRA, YSYEKL. The CDR3 here is CASSQSGQAYEQYF. As DNA, the CDR3 is TGCGCCAGCAGCCAATCGGGACAGGCCTACGAGCAGTACTTC.

V is TRBV3-1 and J is TRBJ2-7; 12 bases map to TRBD2. Trimming at V came to 0 bases and at J to 2 bases, leaving 2 bases not matched to a gene. This CDR3 comprises 16 residues. Germline CDR1 LGHDT, CDR2 YNNKEL (reference sequence). This chain's CDR3 is CASSQDRLAGAYEQYF. The CDR3 nucleotides are TGTGCCAGCAGCCAAGACCGACTAGCGGGGGCCTACGAGCAGTACTTC.

This clonotype was counted ten times or more. The CDR3 spells CASSDGAGELFF. CDR3 bases: TGTGCCAGCAGTGACGGGGCCGGGGAGCTGTTTTTT. The rearrangement joins TRBV6-4 to TRBJ2-2, with D unclear. In germline, CDR1 is MRHNA, CDR2 SNTAGT. V gave up 2 bases and J gave up 6 bases, with 4 bases separating them. The CDR3 contains 12 residues.

This clonotype was seen at least ten times. The chain recombines TRBV20-1 with TRBJ1-2; perhaps TRBD1 as D (6 bases). Germline V gene lookup returns CDR1 DFQATT and CDR2 SNEGSKA (reference sequence). This CDR3 contains 14 residues. V lost 3 bases to trimming and J lost 6 bases, with 17 bases between them. The CDR3 loop is CSASTNRVTDGYTF. The CDR3 DNA reads as TGCAGTGCTAGCACTAACAGGGTGACGGATGGCTACACCTTC.

The genes are TRBV5-1 and TRBJ1-6; D is undetermined. The V end was cut by 0 bases, the J end by 8 bases, with 12 bases between. Germline CDR1 and CDR2: SGHRS and YFSETQ. This CDR3 is built from 15 residues. CDR3 nucleotides: TGCGCCAGCAGCTTGGCCGGCAGATCCTATTCACCCCTCCACTTT. Encoded protein: CASSLAGRSYSPLHF.

The table lists this clonotype with a few counts. The chain carries TRBV12-3 or TRBV12-4 and TRBJ1-2; 8 bases are shared with TRBD1. The CDR3 is 13 amino acids. The ends lost 3 bases at V and 7 bases at J; junction bases unmatched: 4. In DNA form, the CDR3 reads TGTGCCAGCAGTTTCCCCAGGGGGCCTGGCTACACCTTC. Translated: CASSFPRGPGYTF.

The chain is built from TRBV12-3 or TRBV12-4 and TRBJ1-1; 8 nucleotides agree with TRBD1. The CDR3 length is 19 residues. Trimming cost V 4 bases and J 3 bases; bases outside gene matches: 19. CDR3: CASSSPAPDRGGGDTEAFF. The CDR3 DNA sequence: TGTGCCAGCAGTTCCCCCGCACCCGACAGGGGAGGGGGCGACACTGAAGCTTTCTTT.

This clonotype came up a few times. V is TRBV14 and J is TRBJ1-2; no clear D. V gave up 4 bases and J gave up 4 bases, with 10 bases separating them. Germline lookup yields CDR1 SGHDN and CDR2 FVKESK. The CDR3 runs to 13 residues. The CDR3 loop is CASSLAYFYGYTF. For the CDR3, the DNA is TGTGCCAGCAGCCTGGCCTACTTCTATGGCTACACCTTC.

This clonotype was observed many times. The CDR3 sequence is CASSSTSTTVNTGELFF. The CDR3 DNA reads as TGTGCCAGCAGCTCAACGTCGACGACGGTGAACACCGGGGAGCTGTTTTTT. The V call is TRBV7-9, the J call TRBJ2-2; D uncertain. This CDR3 is 17 amino acids long. CDR1 SEHNR and CDR2 FQNEAQ come from the germline V gene (reference sequence). V was cut by 4 bases and J by 1 base, with 16 bases left in between.

This clonotype showed up many times. The chain employs TRBV6-2 or TRBV6-3 and TRBJ1-1; D gene ambiguous. In germline, CDR1 is MNHEY, CDR2 SVGEGT. Deletions cut 2 bases from V and 0 bases from J, with 13 bases between. CDR3 length: 16 amino acids. The CDR3 nucleotides are TGTGCCAGCAGTTACCCCCGCGGGGAATTGAACACTGAAGCTTTCTTT. This gives the protein CASSYPRGELNTEAFF.